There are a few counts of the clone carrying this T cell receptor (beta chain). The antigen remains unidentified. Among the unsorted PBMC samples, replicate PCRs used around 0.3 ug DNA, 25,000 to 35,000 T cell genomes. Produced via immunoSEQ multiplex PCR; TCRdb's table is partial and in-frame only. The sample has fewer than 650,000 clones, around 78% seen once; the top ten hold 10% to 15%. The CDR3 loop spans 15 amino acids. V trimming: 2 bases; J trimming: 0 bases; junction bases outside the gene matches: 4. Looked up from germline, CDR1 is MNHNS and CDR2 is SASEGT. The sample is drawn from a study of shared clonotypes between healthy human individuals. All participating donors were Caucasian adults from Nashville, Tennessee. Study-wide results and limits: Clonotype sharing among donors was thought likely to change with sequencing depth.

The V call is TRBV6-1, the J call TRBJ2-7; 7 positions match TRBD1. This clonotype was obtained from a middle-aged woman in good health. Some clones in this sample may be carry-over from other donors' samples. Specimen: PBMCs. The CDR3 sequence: CASSENDRASYEQYF. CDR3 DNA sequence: TGTGCCAGCAGTGAAAATGACAGGGCCTCCTACGAGCAGTACTTC.